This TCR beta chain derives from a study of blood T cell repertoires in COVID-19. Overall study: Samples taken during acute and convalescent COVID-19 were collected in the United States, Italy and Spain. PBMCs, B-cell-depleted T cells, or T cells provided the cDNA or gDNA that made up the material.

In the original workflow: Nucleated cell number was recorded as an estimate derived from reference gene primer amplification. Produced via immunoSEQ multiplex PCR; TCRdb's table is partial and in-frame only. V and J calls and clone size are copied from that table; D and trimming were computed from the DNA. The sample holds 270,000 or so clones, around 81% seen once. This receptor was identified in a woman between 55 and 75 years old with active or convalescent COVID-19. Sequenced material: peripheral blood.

The CDR3 loop reads CATSDSHPKGVPPCEQYF. The DNA for the CDR3 is TGTGCCACCAGTGATTCCCATCCAAAGGGGGTACCACCTTGCGAGCAGTACTTC. This sequence joins TRBV24-1 and TRBJ2-7, with D possibly TRBD1 on 6 matching bases. CDR1 is KGHDR and CDR2 is SFDVKD in the germline V gene. This CDR3 spans 18 amino acids. V was cut by 2 bases and J by 6 bases, with 25 bases left in between.